The 28 T cell receptor beta chains presented below share a single source sample, sequenced in a study of human T cells and chemical hapten exposure. TCRdb redid the calling of the 5' RACE reads with MiXCR, one entry per CDR3 protein. The data contain 95,000 to 120,000 distinct CDR3 sequences, approximately 20% of them singletons. The template was total RNA from unfractionated whole blood. Every receptor here comes from a human donor in good health.

The chain joins TRBV5-1 to TRBJ1-1; 9 bases match TRBD1. CDR1 is SGHRS, CDR2 YFSETQ, per germline. The CDR3 runs to 13 residues. After removal of 4 bases from V and 4 bases from J, the junction contained 2 bases not matched to a gene. The CDR3 region is CASSGGQGTEAFF. The CDR3 bases are TGCGCCAGCAGCGGGGGACAGGGCACTGAAGCTTTCTTT.

The V call is TRBV30, the J call TRBJ2-1, with TRBD2 identical over 11 bases. CDR1 GTSNPN and CDR2 SVGIG come from the germline V gene (reference sequence). V shed 3 bases, J shed 2 bases, and the junction held 15 bases outside the gene matches. The CDR3 has 19 residues. The CDR3 nucleotides are TGTGCCTGGAGGGGGCAAGGACTAGCGGGTGGGGGAACCTACAATGAGCAGTTCTTC. Translating it yields CAWRGQGLAGGGTYNEQFF.

The V call is TRBV10-3, the J call TRBJ2-1; 9 nucleotides match TRBD2. This CDR3 region has 13 residues. Trimming at V came to 6 bases and at J to 5 bases, leaving 2 bases not matched to a gene. Germline assignment: CDR1 ENHRY and CDR2 SYGVKD. CDR3 amino acids: CAIRSGRNNEQFF. CDR3 DNA: TGTGCCATCAGGAGCGGGAGGAACAATGAGCAGTTCTTC.

The CDR3 loop is CASLDRHYNEQFF. The CDR3 region has the DNA TGTGCCAGTCTGGACCGACACTACAATGAGCAGTTCTTC. V and J are TRBV6-6 and TRBJ2-1; no clear D gene. The CDR3 length is 13 residues. V shed 9 bases and J shed 3 bases, with 12 bases lying between them. Looked up from germline, CDR1 is MNHNY and CDR2 is SVGAGI (reference sequence).

This clonotype was seen a handful of times. CDR3 sequence reads: CASSPTLGNYEQFF. CDR3 bases: TGTGCCAGCAGTCCTACGTTGGGGAACTATGAGCAGTTCTTC. The chain uses TRBV28 and TRBJ2-1; D is ambiguous. The CDR3 runs 14 residues. CDR1 is MDHEN and CDR2 is SYDVKM in the germline V gene. Trimming took off 5 bases at V and 8 bases at J, with 16 bases between the two ends. Based on the CDR3 plus reference TRBV28 and TRBJ2-1, the full variable domain is DVKVTQSSRYLVKRTGEKVFLECVQDMDHENMFWYRQDPGLGLRLIYFSYDVKMKEKGDIPEGYSVSREKKERFSLILESASTNQTSMYLCASSPTLGNYEQFFGPGTRLTVL.

This clonotype was seen only a few times. This chain joins TRBV12-3 or TRBV12-4 and TRBJ2-5; D could derive from TRBD1 or TRBD2 (5 bases each). The length of the CDR3 is 13 residues. The ends were cut back, 5 bases at V and 4 bases at J, with 11 bases in the middle. CDR3 coding DNA: TGTGCCAGCAGTCAGGGACGTCGAGAGACCCAGTACTTC. The encoded protein is CASSQGRRETQYF.

This clonotype was detected only a few times. This chain connects TRBV4-1 to TRBJ1-5; D ambiguous. The CDR3 is 14 amino acids. Germline CDR1 and CDR2: MGHRA and YSYEKL. V lost 4 bases, J lost 4 bases, and 11 bases lay in between. As DNA, the CDR3 is TGCGCCAGCAGCCCCACCGGACCAAATCAGCCCCAGCATTTT. It specifies CASSPTGPNQPQHF.

This clonotype was recorded a few times. The chain uses TRBV6-1 and TRBJ2-7; TRBD2 matches 7 bases. J gave up 2 bases and V 10 bases, and 8 bases lay outside the gene matches. This CDR3 contains 13 residues. Germline values: CDR1 MNHNS, CDR2 SASEGT. CDR3 bases: TGTGCCATCGACGCGGGGAGGGCCTACGAGCAGTACTTC. It is translated as CAIDAGRAYEQYF.

This clonotype was seen a handful of times. The chain joins TRBV5-4 to TRBJ2-2; a possible D gene is TRBD2 (6 bases). The CDR3 is made up of 15 amino acids. Trimming stripped 0 bases from V and 2 bases from J, with 8 bases between. Germline CDR1 is SGHNT and CDR2 is YYREEE (reference sequence). DNA of the CDR3: TGTGCCAGCAGCTTGGGGAGGGTCAACACCGGGGAGCTGTTTTTT. Residues: CASSLGRVNTGELFF.

This chain uses TRBV12-5 with TRBJ2-1; tentative D call: TRBD2 (5 bases). The CDR3 loop spans 16 amino acids. Germline values: CDR1 LGHNT, CDR2 FRNRAP. The ends were cut back, 1 base at V and 0 bases at J, with 10 bases in the middle. CDR3 sequence reads: CASGLDQRSSYNEQFF. In DNA, the CDR3 is TGTGCTAGTGGTTTGGATCAGCGGAGCTCCTACAATGAGCAGTTCTTC.

This clonotype showed up many times. V and J are TRBV11-2 and TRBJ2-3; 8 bases map to TRBD2. V lost 5 bases to trimming and J lost 4 bases; unmatched junction nucleotides: 5. The CDR3 totals 14 residues. CDR1 is SGHAT, CDR2 FQNNGV, per germline. The CDR3 region has the DNA TGTGCCAGCAGCCTTGCGGGAGGCTCAGATACGCAGTATTTT. Its translation is CASSLAGGSDTQYF.

This rearrangement joins TRBV6-2 or TRBV6-3 to TRBJ1-5; D is uncertain. This CDR3 contains 13 residues. V lost 0 bases and J 5 bases, leaving 5 bases between the germline ends. Germline V gene lookup returns CDR1 MNHEY and CDR2 SVGEGT. DNA for the CDR3: TGTGCCAGCAGTTACTCGTTGTATCAGCCCCAGCATTTT. Its translation: CASSYSLYQPQHF.

This chain uses TRBV7-2 with TRBJ1-2; D is ambiguous. This CDR3 has 14 amino acids. Germline CDR1 and CDR2: SGHTA and FQGNSA. V lost 7 bases, J lost 3 bases, and 15 bases lay in between. This CDR3 reads CASTLSPVDYGYTF. In DNA, the CDR3 is TGTGCCAGCACCCTAAGCCCAGTAGACTATGGCTACACCTTC.

The gene calls are TRBV12-3 or TRBV12-4 and TRBJ1-6; no reliable D call. The CDR3 totals 14 residues. Trimming cost V 1 base and J 9 bases, with 10 bases left between them. The CDR3 DNA follows: TGTGCCAGCAGTTTAGAGGGCCTGGCTTCACCCCTCCACTTT. It codes for CASSLEGLASPLHF.

This clonotype was recorded a few times. The V and J genes are TRBV27 and TRBJ2-3; D perhaps matches TRBD2 (6 bases). V was shortened by 8 bases and J by 4 bases, with 22 bases between the two germline ends. Germline CDR1 and CDR2: MNHEY and SMNVEV (reference sequence). This CDR3 comprises 16 residues. The CDR3 sequence: CASGPLLPSESDTQYF. CDR3 coding DNA: TGTGCCAGCGGCCCCCTTCTCCCTAGCGAGTCAGATACGCAGTATTTT.

J is TRBJ1-6 and V is TRBV20-1, with a possible D match to TRBD1 (5 bases). The V end was cut by 6 bases, the J end by 0 bases, with 24 bases between. The CDR3 contains 19 residues. Germline lookup yields CDR1 DFQATT and CDR2 SNEGSKA (reference sequence). CDR3 bases: TGCAGTGCGCGGGCTGGTTGGGGACGCACCAGCTCCTATAATTCACCCCTCCACTTT. It is translated as CSARAGWGRTSSYNSPLHF.

The chain has TRBV28 and TRBJ1-2; D uncertain. Germline V gene lookup returns CDR1 MDHEN and CDR2 SYDVKM. V gave up 6 bases and J gave up 7 bases, with 9 bases separating them. The CDR3 spans 11 residues. CDR3 DNA sequence: TGTGCCAGCAGGATCACGGCTGGCTACACCTTC. Its translation: CASRITAGYTF.

This clonotype was detected a few times. The J gene is TRBJ1-5, the V gene TRBV27; the D is unclear. This CDR3 is 14 amino acids long. Germline CDR1 reads MNHEY; CDR2 reads SMNVEV (reference sequence). V was trimmed by 4 bases and J by 3 bases, leaving 10 bases between them. DNA for the CDR3: TGTGCCAGCAGTTCCTCTTGGGACAATCAGCCCCAGCATTTT. It translates to CASSSSWDNQPQHF.

Only a few counts were recorded for this clonotype. The V gene is TRBV5-1, the J gene TRBJ2-1, with 9 nucleotides matching TRBD2. CDR1 and CDR2 from the germline V gene are SGHRS and YFSETQ. V lost 2 bases, J lost 9 bases, and 12 bases stayed unmatched. The CDR3 length is 16 residues. The CDR3 loop reads CASSFAVGAGGGEQFF. For the CDR3, the DNA is TGCGCCAGCAGCTTCGCCGTGGGAGCGGGAGGCGGTGAGCAGTTCTTC.

The genes are TRBV12-3 or TRBV12-4 and TRBJ2-7, with D possibly matching TRBD1 (7 bases). Trimming removed 3 bases from V and 2 bases from J, with 11 bases in between. There are 14 residues in the CDR3. DNA for the CDR3: TGTGCCAGCAGTTTGCGGGACAGCACCTACGAGCAGTACTTC. Translating gives CASSLRDSTYEQYF.

This clonotype has more than one count but fewer than ten. The chain links TRBV13 to TRBJ2-7, with 9 bases identical to TRBD1. This CDR3 is 14 amino acids long. Trimming at V came to 4 bases and at J to 2 bases, leaving 3 bases not matched to a gene. Germline V gene data show CDR1 as PRHDT and CDR2 as FYEKMQ (reference sequence). This CDR3 reads CASSSWDRAYEQYF. In DNA, the CDR3 is TGTGCCAGCAGCTCCTGGGACAGGGCCTACGAGCAGTACTTC.

The V and J genes are TRBV29-1 and TRBJ1-1; no reliable D call. Germline V gene sequence: CDR1 SQVTM, CDR2 ANQGSEA. The CDR3 is made up of 13 amino acids. Trimming cost V 0 bases and J 1 base, with 6 bases left between them. This CDR3 is CSVEDRTNTEAFF. The CDR3 DNA sequence: TGCAGCGTTGAAGATCGTACGAACACTGAAGCTTTCTTT.

This clonotype turned up a few times. This sequence joins TRBV15 and TRBJ1-5; TRBD1 is a possible D gene (5 bases). Germline CDR1 reads LNHNV; CDR2 reads YYDKDF (reference sequence). The CDR3 spans 15 residues. Trimming took off 0 bases at V and 4 bases at J, with 10 bases between the two ends. The CDR3 DNA follows: TGTGCCACCAGCAGAGAAAGACAGCTGAATCAGCCCCAGCATTTT. Translation gives CATSRERQLNQPQHF.

The rearrangement uses TRBV5-6 and TRBJ2-1; no definite D call. The CDR3 runs 14 residues. Germline V gives CDR1 SGHDT, CDR2 YYEEEE. Trimming cost V 1 base and J 2 bases, with 7 bases left between them. CDR3: CASSLITAYNEQFF. For the CDR3, the DNA is TGTGCCAGCAGCTTGATTACAGCCTACAATGAGCAGTTCTTC. Together with reference TRBV5-6 and TRBJ2-1, the CDR3 gives the full variable domain: DAGVTQSPTHLIKTRGQQVTLRCSPKSGHDTVSWYQQALGQGPQFIFQYYEEEERQRGNFPDRFSGHQFPNYSSELNVNALLLGDSALYLCASSLITAYNEQFFGPGTRLTVL.

The chain employs TRBV4-2 and TRBJ1-6, with 7 bases matching TRBD1. Germline trimming cut 4 bases from V and 6 bases from J; bases unmatched to any gene: 3. Germline V lookup: CDR1 LGHNA, CDR2 YNFKEQ. The CDR3 extends over 14 amino acids. DNA for the CDR3: TGTGCCAGCAGCCCGGGACAGTCTAATTCACCCCTCCACTTT. Protein sequence: CASSPGQSNSPLHF.

The V gene is TRBV4-1, the J gene TRBJ2-3; D possibly uses TRBD1 or TRBD2 (5 bases each). CDR1 is MGHRA, CDR2 YSYEKL, per germline. Trimming took 5 bases from V and 5 from J, leaving 11 bases between them. This CDR3 is 13 amino acids long. CDR3 in amino acids: CASSGGAGDTQYF. In DNA form, the CDR3 reads TGCGCCAGCAGCGGTGGGGCGGGAGATACGCAGTATTTT.

This clonotype came up a few times. This chain joins TRBV28 and TRBJ1-1; no firm D call. Germline V gene sequence: CDR1 MDHEN, CDR2 SYDVKM. Trimming took off 8 bases at V and 0 bases at J, with 4 bases between the two ends. The CDR3 runs 11 residues. CDR3 in amino acids: CASGVNTEAFF. DNA for the CDR3: TGTGCCAGCGGGGTGAACACTGAAGCTTTCTTT.

The sample holds a few counts of this clonotype. The chain is built from TRBV29-1 and TRBJ1-1; TRBD1 aligns across 7 bases. Trimming at V came to 3 bases and at J to 0 bases, leaving 7 bases not matched to a gene. This CDR3 has 15 residues. Germline CDR1 reads SQVTM; CDR2 reads ANQGSEA. This chain's CDR3 is CSVEVSGTVNTEAFF. The CDR3 DNA reads as TGCAGCGTTGAGGTCTCCGGGACAGTGAACACTGAAGCTTTCTTT.